The entry below gives a single TCR beta chain sequence along with its context. Donors were healthy HIV-negative adults without recently reported acute infections or vaccinations. Each sample came from a Caucasian adult donor living in Nashville, Tennessee. Loaded into unsorted PBMC replicate PCRs was approximately 300 ng DNA, some 30,000 T cell genomes. Data came from immunoSEQ multiplex PCR; TCRdb stores just in-frame clones and leaves some out. The sample consists of 470,000 or so clones, roughly 80% of them appearing once. These data are taken from a study of shared clonotypes between healthy human individuals. This CDR3 has 15 residues. V dropped 8 bases and J dropped 0; count of bases not matched to a gene: 2. Germline V gene data show CDR1 as MDHEN and CDR2 as SYDVKM.

The material sequenced was PBMCs. The receptor comes from a woman aged 40 to 55 in good health. Some clones in this sample may be carry-over from other donors' samples. The chain combines TRBV28 with TRBJ1-4; the match to TRBD1 covers 11 bases. CDR3 DNA sequence: TGTGCCAGCGGGACAGGGGGTACAACTAATGAAAAACTGTTTTTT. Translating gives CASGTGGTTNEKLFF.